This T cell receptor (beta chain) derives from a study of cytomegalovirus exposure and HLA in healthy donors. Study-wide points: TCR beta chains numbering approximately 150 were designated cytomegalovirus-associated. Across donors, most TCRs were seen rarely, yet some public ones were widespread.

Data came from immunoSEQ multiplex PCR; TCRdb stores just in-frame clones and leaves some out. This table has about 280,000 clones, around 87% appearing once. This CDR3 has 14 residues. Per germline, CDR1 SGHAT and CDR2 FQNNGV. Germline trimming cut 5 bases from V and 2 bases from J; bases unmatched to any gene: 5. This clone was seen once. Its antigen is undetermined. The source is a young woman in good health and CMV-seronegative. The rearrangement joins TRBV11-2 to TRBJ2-7; 8 bases match TRBD1. The sequenced sample was PBMCs. Written as DNA, the CDR3 is TGTGCCAGCAGCCATGGGACAGGAGCCTACGAGCAGTACTTC. This codes for CASSHGTGAYEQYF.